This T cell receptor beta chain was identified in a study of blood T cell repertoires in COVID-19. Study as a whole: COVID-19 samples, acute and convalescent, were from the United States, Italy and Spain.

V lost 5 bases and J 4 bases, leaving 9 bases between the germline ends. This CDR3 has 13 residues. The authors' processing: Reference gene primer amplification yielded estimated nucleated cell counts. Using immunoSEQ multiplex PCR, the repertoire was profiled, and TCRdb retains in-frame clones only, with some absent. That table supplies the V and J calls and clone size; D and trimming were determined from the DNA. The profile shows some 90,000 clones, approximately 90% of them singletons. The rearrangement joins TRBV12-3 or TRBV12-4 to TRBJ1-5; D is ambiguous. Sequencing input: peripheral blood. This receptor was taken from a man between 50 and 59 years old with acute or convalescent COVID-19. CDR3 residues: CASSRRGNQPQHF. CDR3 bases: TGTGCCAGCAGTCGGAGAGGGAATCAGCCCCAGCATTTT.